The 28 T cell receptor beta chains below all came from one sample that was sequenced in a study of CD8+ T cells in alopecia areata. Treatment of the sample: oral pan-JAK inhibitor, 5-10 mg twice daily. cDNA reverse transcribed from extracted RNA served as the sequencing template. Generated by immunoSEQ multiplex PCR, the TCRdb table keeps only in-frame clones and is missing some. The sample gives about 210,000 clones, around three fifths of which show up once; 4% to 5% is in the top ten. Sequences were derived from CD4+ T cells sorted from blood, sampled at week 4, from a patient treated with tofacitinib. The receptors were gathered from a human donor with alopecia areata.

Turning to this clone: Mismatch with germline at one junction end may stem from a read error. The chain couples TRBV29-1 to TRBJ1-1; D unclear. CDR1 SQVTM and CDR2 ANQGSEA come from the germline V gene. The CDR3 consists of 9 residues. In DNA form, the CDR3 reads TGCAGCGTTGTGGAGGGCACACAGTTT. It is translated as CSVVEGTQF.

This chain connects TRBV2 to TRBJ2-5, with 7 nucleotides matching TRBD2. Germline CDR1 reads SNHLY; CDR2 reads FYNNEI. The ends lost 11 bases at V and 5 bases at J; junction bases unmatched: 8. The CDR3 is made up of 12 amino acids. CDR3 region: CAATRGMETQYF. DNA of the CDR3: TGTGCCGCGACGCGGGGGATGGAGACCCAGTACTTC.

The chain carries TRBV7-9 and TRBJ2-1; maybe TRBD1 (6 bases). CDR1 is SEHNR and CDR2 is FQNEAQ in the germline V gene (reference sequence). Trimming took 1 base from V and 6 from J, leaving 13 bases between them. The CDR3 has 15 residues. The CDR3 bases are TGTGCCAGCAGCTTAGAACAGGGACCCCTCAATGAGCAGTTCTTC. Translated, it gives CASSLEQGPLNEQFF.

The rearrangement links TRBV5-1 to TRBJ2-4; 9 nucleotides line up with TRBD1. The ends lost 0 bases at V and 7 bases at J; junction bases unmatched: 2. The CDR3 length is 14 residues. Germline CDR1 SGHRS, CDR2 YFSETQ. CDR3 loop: CASSLDGQGNIQYF. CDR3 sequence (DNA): TGCGCCAGCAGCTTGGATGGACAGGGGAACATTCAGTACTTC.

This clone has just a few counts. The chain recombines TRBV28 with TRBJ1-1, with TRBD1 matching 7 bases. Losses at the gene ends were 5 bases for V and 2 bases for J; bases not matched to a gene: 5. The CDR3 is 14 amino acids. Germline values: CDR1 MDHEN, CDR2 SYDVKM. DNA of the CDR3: TGTGCCAGCAGTACGACAGGGAAAAACACTGAAGCTTTCTTT. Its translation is CASSTTGKNTEAFF.

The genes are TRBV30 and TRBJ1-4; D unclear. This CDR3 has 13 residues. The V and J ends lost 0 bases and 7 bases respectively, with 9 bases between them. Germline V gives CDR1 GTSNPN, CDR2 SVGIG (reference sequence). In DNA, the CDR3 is TGTGCCTGGAGTGTAACGGGCGTTGAAAAACTGTTTTTT. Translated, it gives CAWSVTGVEKLFF.

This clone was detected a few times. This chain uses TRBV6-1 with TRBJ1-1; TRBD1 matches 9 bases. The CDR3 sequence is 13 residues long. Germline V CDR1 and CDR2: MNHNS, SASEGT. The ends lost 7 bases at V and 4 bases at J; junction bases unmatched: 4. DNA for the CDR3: TGTGCCAGCATACGGACAGGGGTCACTGAAGCTTTCTTT. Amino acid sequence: CASIRTGVTEAFF.

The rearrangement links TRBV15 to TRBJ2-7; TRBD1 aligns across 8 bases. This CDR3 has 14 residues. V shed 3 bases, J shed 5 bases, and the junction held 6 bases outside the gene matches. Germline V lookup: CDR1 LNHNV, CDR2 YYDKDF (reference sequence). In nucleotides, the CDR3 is TGTGCCACCAGCAGTGGTGACAGGGGTAACGAGCAGTACTTC. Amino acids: CATSSGDRGNEQYF.

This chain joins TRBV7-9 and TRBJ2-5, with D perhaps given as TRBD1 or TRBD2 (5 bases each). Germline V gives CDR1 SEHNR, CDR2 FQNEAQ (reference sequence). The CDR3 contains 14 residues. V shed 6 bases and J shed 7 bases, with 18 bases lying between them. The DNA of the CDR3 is TGTGCCAGCAGTGTGGGGGTCGGGAATGGGACCCAGTACTTC. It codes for CASSVGVGNGTQYF.

Here the CDR3 reads CASSQVTGSGGYTF. The CDR3 DNA follows: TGCGCCAGCAGCCAAGTGACAGGGTCAGGCGGCTACACCTTC. This chain connects TRBV4-3 to TRBJ1-2; 7 nucleotides line up with TRBD1. The junction had 7 bases not matched to a gene; V was cut back by 1 base and J by 8 bases. The CDR3 length is 14 residues. Germline lookup yields CDR1 LGHNA and CDR2 YSLEER.

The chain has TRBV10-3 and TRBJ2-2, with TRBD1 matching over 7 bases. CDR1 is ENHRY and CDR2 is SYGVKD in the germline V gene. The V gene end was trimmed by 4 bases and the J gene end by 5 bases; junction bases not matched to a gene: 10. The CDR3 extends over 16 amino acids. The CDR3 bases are TGTGCCATCAGTGTAATCCCGGGACAGCGGACCGGGGAGCTGTTTTTT. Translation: CAISVIPGQRTGELFF.

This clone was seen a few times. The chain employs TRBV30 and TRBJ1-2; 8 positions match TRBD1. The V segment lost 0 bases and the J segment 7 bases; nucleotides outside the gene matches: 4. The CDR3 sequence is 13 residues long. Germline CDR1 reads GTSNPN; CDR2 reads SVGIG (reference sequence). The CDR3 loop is CAWSVQGVFGYTF. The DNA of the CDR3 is TGTGCCTGGAGTGTACAGGGGGTTTTTGGCTACACCTTC.

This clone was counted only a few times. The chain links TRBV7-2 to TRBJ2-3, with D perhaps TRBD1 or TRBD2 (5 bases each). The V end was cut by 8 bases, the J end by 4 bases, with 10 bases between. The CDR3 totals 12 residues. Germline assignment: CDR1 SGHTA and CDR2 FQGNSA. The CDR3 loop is CASAGASDTQYF. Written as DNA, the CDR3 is TGTGCCAGCGCCGGGGCGTCAGATACGCAGTATTTT.

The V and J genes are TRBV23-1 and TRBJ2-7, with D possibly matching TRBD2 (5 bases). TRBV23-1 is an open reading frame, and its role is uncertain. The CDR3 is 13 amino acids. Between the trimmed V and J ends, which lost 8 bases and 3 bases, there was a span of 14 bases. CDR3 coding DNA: TGCGCCAGCCTGTGGGGAGAGGTCTACGAGCAGTACTTC. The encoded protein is CASLWGEVYEQYF.

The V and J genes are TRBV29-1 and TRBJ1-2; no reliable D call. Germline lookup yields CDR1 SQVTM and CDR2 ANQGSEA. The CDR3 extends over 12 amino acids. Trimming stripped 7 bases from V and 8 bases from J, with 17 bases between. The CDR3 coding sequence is TGCAGCGCTGACACCCCCCGGACGGGCTACACCTTC. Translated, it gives CSADTPRTGYTF.

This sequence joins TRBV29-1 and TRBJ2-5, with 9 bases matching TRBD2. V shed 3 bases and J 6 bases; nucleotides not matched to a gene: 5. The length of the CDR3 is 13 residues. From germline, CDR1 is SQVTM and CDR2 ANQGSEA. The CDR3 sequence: CSVDLAGRKTQYF. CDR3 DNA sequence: TGCAGCGTTGATCTAGCGGGAAGGAAGACCCAGTACTTC.

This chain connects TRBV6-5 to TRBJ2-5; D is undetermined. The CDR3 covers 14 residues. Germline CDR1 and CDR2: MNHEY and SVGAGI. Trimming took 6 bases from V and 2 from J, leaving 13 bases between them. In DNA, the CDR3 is TGTGCCAGCAGAGCCCAGGCCGCTCAAGAGACCCAGTACTTC. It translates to CASRAQAAQETQYF.

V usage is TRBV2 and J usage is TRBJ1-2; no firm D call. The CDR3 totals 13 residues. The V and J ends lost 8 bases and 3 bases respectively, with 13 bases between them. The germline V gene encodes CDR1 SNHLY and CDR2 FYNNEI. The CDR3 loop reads CASDLARDYGYTF. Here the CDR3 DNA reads TGTGCCAGCGACTTAGCTCGTGACTATGGCTACACCTTC.

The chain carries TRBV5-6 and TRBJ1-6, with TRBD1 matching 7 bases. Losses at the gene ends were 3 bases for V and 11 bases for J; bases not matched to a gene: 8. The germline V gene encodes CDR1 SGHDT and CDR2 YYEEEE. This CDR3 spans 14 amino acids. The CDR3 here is CASSSIAGGTPLHF. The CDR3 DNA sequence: TGTGCCAGCAGCTCAATCGCAGGGGGAACACCCCTCCACTTT. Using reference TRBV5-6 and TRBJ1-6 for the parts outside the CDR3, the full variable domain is DAGVTQSPTHLIKTRGQQVTLRCSPKSGHDTVSWYQQALGQGPQFIFQYYEEEERQRGNFPDRFSGHQFPNYSSELNVNALLLGDSALYLCASSSIAGGTPLHFGNGTRLTVT.

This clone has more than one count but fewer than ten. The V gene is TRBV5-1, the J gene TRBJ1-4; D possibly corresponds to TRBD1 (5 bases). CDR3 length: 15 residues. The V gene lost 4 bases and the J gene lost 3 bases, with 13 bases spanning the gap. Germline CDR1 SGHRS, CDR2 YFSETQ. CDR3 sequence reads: CASSLGEGPNEKLFF. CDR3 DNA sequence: TGCGCCAGCAGCCTTGGGGAGGGGCCTAATGAAAAACTGTTTTTT.

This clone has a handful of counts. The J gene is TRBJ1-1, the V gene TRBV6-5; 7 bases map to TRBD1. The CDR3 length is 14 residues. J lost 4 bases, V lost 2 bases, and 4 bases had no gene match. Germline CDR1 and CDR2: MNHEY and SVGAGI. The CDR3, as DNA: TGTGCCAGCAGTTACAGGGGGCTAGGCACTGAAGCTTTCTTT. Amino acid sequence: CASSYRGLGTEAFF.

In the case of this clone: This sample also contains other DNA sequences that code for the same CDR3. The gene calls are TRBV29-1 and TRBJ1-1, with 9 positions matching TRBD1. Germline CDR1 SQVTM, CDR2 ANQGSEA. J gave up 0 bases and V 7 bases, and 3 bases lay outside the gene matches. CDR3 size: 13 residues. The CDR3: CSARTGVNTEAFF. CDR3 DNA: TGCAGCGCCCGGACAGGGGTGAACACTGAAGCTTTCTTT. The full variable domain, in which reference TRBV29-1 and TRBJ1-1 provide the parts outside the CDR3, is SAVISQKPSRDICQRGTSLTIQCQVDSQVTMMFWYRQQPGQSLTLIATANQGSEATYESGFVIDKFPISRPNLTFSTLTVSNMSPEDSSIYLCSARTGVNTEAFFGQGTRLTVV.

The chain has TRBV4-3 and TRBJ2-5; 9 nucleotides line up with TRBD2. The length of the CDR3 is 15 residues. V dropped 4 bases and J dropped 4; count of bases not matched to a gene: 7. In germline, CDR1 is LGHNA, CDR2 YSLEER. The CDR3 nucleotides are TGCGCCAGCAGCCCCACGACAGCGGGGGGAGAGACCCAGTACTTC. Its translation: CASSPTTAGGETQYF.

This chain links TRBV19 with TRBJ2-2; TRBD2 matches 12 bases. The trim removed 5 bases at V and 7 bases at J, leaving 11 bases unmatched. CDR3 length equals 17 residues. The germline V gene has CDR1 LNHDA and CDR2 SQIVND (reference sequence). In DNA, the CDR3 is TGTGCCAGTAGTCCCCGGACTAGCGGGGTTGTAGTCGGGGAGCTGTTTTTT. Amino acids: CASSPRTSGVVVGELFF.

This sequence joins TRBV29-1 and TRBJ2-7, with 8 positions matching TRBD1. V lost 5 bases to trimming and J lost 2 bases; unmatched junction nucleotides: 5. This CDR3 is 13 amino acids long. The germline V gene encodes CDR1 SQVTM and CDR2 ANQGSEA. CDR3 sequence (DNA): TGCAGCGTTTGGGACAGGAGTCCCTACGAGCAGTACTTC. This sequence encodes CSVWDRSPYEQYF.

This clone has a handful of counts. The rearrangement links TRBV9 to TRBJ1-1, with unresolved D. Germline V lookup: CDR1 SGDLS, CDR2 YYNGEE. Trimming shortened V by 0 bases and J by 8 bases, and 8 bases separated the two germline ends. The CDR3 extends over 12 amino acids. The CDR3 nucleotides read TGTGCCAGCAGCGTAGCTACGGGCGAAGCTTTCTTT. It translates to CASSVATGEAFF.

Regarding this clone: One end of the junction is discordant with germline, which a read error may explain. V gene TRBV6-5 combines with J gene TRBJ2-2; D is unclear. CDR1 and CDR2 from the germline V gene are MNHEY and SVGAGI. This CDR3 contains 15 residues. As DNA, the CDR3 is TGTGCCATCAGTGTACAGTCTGGTGGGACCGGGGAGCTGTTTTTT. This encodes CAISVQSGGTGELFF.

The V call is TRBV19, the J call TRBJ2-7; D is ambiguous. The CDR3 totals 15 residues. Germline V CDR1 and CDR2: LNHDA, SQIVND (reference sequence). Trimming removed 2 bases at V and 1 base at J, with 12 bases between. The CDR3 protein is CASSIHASTSYEQYF. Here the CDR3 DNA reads TGTGCCAGTAGTATACACGCCAGTACTTCCTACGAGCAGTACTTC.